Listed below are T cell receptor beta chains from one sample, sequenced in a study of cytomegalovirus exposure and HLA in healthy donors. The method was immunoSEQ multiplex PCR; TCRdb's version includes in-frame clones alone and lacks a portion of them. The table includes about 190,000 clones, roughly 88% detected once. The sample consisted of PBMCs. The receptors here all came from a young woman in good health and CMV-seronegative. Each CDR3 is given with its conserved first and last residue. Fields, in order: J gene, clone size, D gene, V gene, CDR3 length, CDR3 protein, CDR3 DNA. D genes are given only for firm matches. Clone sizes are given selectively: once, few, many, or a class where the clone is expanded.

TRBJ2-1 . TRBD2 TRBV7-7 17 CASSVDGPSGSLSEQFF TGTGCCAGCAGCGTAGATGGGCCTAGCGGGAGTCTGTCTGAGCAGTTCTTC
TRBJ2-7 . TRBD1 TRBV10-3 14 CAITNLGQGYEQYF TGTGCCATCACCAACCTCGGACAGGGCTACGAGCAGTACTTC
TRBJ2-1 . . TRBV19 16 CASSIPGTRGGNEQFF TGTGCCAGTAGTATTCCCGGGACACGGGGCGGCAATGAGCAGTTCTTC
TRBJ1-5 . . TRBV19 15 CASRGMDIANQPQHF TGTGCCAGCCGCGGGATGGACATCGCAAATCAGCCCCAGCATTTT
TRBJ2-7 . . TRBV7-9 13 CASSSTGSHEQYF TGTGCCAGCAGTTCAACAGGGTCCCACGAGCAGTACTTC
TRBJ1-6 . . TRBV9 14 CASSVTIGGTPLHF TGTGCCAGCAGCGTCACCATCGGCGGAACACCCCTCCACTTT
TRBJ2-2 . . TRBV9 17 CASSVALSGSGTGELFF TGTGCCAGCAGCGTAGCTTTGTCAGGGTCAGGCACCGGGGAGCTGTTTTTT
TRBJ2-3 . TRBD1 TRBV27 17 CASSSLRDRGAADTQYF TGTGCCAGCAGTTCCTTACGGGACAGGGGGGCGGCAGATACGCAGTATTTT
TRBJ2-1 . . TRBV7-9 14 CASSTGVGSNEQFF TGTGCCAGCAGCACGGGGGTAGGTTCGAATGAGCAGTTCTTC
TRBJ2-4 few TRBD1 TRBV11-2 14 CASSPTGTGGVQYF TGTGCCAGCAGCCCCACCGGGACAGGGGGCGTTCAGTACTTC
TRBJ2-3 . TRBD1 TRBV2 15 CASKRGQGIEDTQYF TGTGCCAGCAAGAGAGGACAGGGGATTGAAGATACGCAGTATTTT
TRBJ2-3 . TRBD2 TRBV18 14 CASSFSGGADTQYF TGTGCCAGCTCCTTTAGCGGGGGGGCTGATACGCAGTATTTT
TRBJ1-6 . . TRBV5-8 13 CASSLVSGSPLHF TGTGCCAGCAGCTTGGTATCGGGTTCACCCCTCCACTTT
TRBJ1-2 few . TRBV18 13 CASSPGRDYGYTF TGTGCCAGCTCACCGGGCAGGGACTATGGCTACACCTTC
TRBJ2-1 . TRBD1 TRBV29-1 12 CSVRQGYNEQFF TGCAGCGTAAGACAGGGGTACAATGAGCAGTTCTTC
TRBJ2-7 . . TRBV9 13 CASSVATGSEQYF TGTGCCAGCAGCGTAGCTACAGGGAGTGAGCAGTACTTC
TRBJ2-1 . TRBD2 TRBV5-1 16 CASSSTWSGGSNEQFF TGCGCCAGCAGCTCGACCTGGAGCGGGGGTTCGAATGAGCAGTTCTTC
TRBJ1-5 once . TRBV10-3 13 CAISEGLDQPQHF TGTGCCATCAGTGAGGGTCTAGATCAGCCCCAGCATTTT
TRBJ2-5 . TRBD2 TRBV11-2 16 CASSLGTSGILETQYF TGTGCCAGCAGCTTAGGGACTAGCGGGATTTTAGAGACCCAGTACTTC
TRBJ1-2 . . TRBV7-9 14 CASSLDFLNYGYTF TGTGCCAGCAGCTTAGACTTTTTGAACTATGGCTACACCTTC
TRBJ2-7 . TRBD1 TRBV12-5 17 CASGLVRDRRTSYEQYF TGTGCTAGTGGTTTGGTAAGGGACAGGCGCACCTCCTACGAGCAGTACTTC
TRBJ1-3 . . TRBV30 13 CACERESGNTIYF TGTGCCTGTGAACGAGAGTCTGGAAACACCATATATTTT
TRBJ1-2 . TRBD1 TRBV12-5 15 CASGLGDSNSDGYTF TGTGCTAGTGGTTTGGGGGACAGTAATTCGGATGGCTACACCTTC
TRBJ1-3 . . TRBV9 12 CASSTSGNTIYF TGTGCCAGCAGCACTAGTGGAAACACCATATATTTT
TRBJ1-4 . . TRBV9 17 CASSVGGTIPTNEKLFF TGTGCCAGCAGCGTAGGGGGGACAATCCCGACTAATGAAAAACTGTTTTTT
TRBJ2-1 . TRBD1 TRBV7-6 18 CASSTLITGTGFGNEQFF TGTGCCAGCAGCACACTGATAACCGGGACAGGGTTCGGGAATGAGCAGTTCTTC
TRBJ1-1 . . TRBV5-1 14 CASSSSGEGSAAFF TGCGCCAGCAGCTCATCAGGGGAAGGTTCTGCCGCTTTCTTT
TRBJ2-6 . TRBD1 TRBV4-2 17 CASSQDREMAGANVLTF TGTGCCAGCAGCCAGGACAGGGAAATGGCTGGGGCCAACGTCCTGACTTTC
TRBJ2-1 . . TRBV18 15 CASSPTGTQRNEQFF TGTGCCAGCTCACCAACAGGAACTCAGCGCAATGAGCAGTTCTTC
TRBJ2-1 . TRBD2 TRBV6-1 18 CASSGVPGLAGGANEQFF TGTGCCAGCAGTGGAGTCCCGGGACTAGCGGGGGGGGCCAATGAGCAGTTCTTC
TRBJ2-4 . . TRBV2 12 CASSEGINIQYF TGTGCCAGCAGTGAAGGTATAAACATTCAGTACTTC
TRBJ1-6 . TRBD1 TRBV5-6 14 CASSLGQGNSPLHF TGTGCCAGCAGCTTGGGACAGGGGAATTCACCCCTCCACTTT
TRBJ2-1 . . TRBV7-9 16 CASSSTSISPYNEQFF TGTGCCAGCAGCTCGACTTCGATAAGCCCCTACAATGAGCAGTTCTTC
TRBJ2-7 . . TRBV5-5 18 CASSLGGLLLTSSYEQYF TGTGCCAGCAGCTTGGGAGGGTTATTACTCACCAGCTCCTACGAGCAGTACTTC
TRBJ2-1 . . TRBV7-9 13 CASSLLSGNEQFF TGTGCCAGCAGCTTACTTAGTGGCAATGAGCAGTTCTTC
TRBJ1-2 . TRBD1 TRBV7-9 13 CASSRQGAPGYTF TGTGCCAGCAGCCGACAGGGGGCGCCTGGCTACACCTTC
TRBJ1-1 . . TRBV6-4 14 CASSFEFSGTEAFF TGTGCCAGCTCTTTTGAGTTCTCTGGCACTGAAGCTTTCTTT
TRBJ2-1 . TRBD2 TRBV30 12 CAWGGEYNEQFF TGTGCCTGGGGGGGGGAGTACAATGAGCAGTTCTTC
TRBJ1-4 . . TRBV5-6 15 CASSHRYRVDEKLFF TGTGCCAGCAGCCACCGTTACAGGGTGGATGAAAAACTGTTTTTT
TRBJ1-6 few . TRBV6-1 15 CASSETFSYNSPLHF TGTGCCAGCAGTGAAACTTTCTCCTATAATTCACCCCTCCACTTT
TRBJ1-1 once . TRBV7-6 14 CASSFLTLNTEAFF TGTGCCAGCAGCTTCCTAACCCTGAACACTGAAGCTTTCTTT
TRBJ2-1 . . TRBV14 14 CASSQSYGYNEQFF TGTGCCAGCAGCCAATCTTACGGGTACAATGAGCAGTTCTTC
TRBJ2-3 . TRBD2 TRBV5-1 13 CATRPAGTDTQYF TGCGCCACCCGTCCAGCGGGGACAGATACGCAGTATTTT
TRBJ2-1 . TRBD2 TRBV6-1 15 CASSWETSGYNEQFF TGTGCCAGCAGTTGGGAGACTAGCGGTTACAATGAGCAGTTCTTC
TRBJ2-3 . . TRBV5-4 17 CASSLARLDPLTDTQYF TGTGCCAGCAGCTTGGCTCGACTAGACCCTCTCACAGATACGCAGTATTTT
TRBJ2-2 few . TRBV12-5 11 CASAITGELFF TGTGCTAGTGCTATCACCGGGGAGCTGTTTTTT
TRBJ1-1 . . TRBV10-1 14 CASSESGGNTEAFF TGCGCCAGCAGTGAGTCGGGGGGGAACACTGAAGCTTTCTTT
TRBJ2-3 . TRBD1 TRBV7-8 16 CASSSGTGGNTDTQYF TGTGCCAGCAGCTCCGGGACAGGGGGCAACACAGATACGCAGTATTTT
TRBJ2-1 once . TRBV7-9 14 CASHRSGTYNEQFF TGTGCCAGCCACAGAAGTGGAACCTACAATGAGCAGTTCTTC
TRBJ1-2 . TRBD1 TRBV9 15 CASSVPGTGGDGYTF TGTGCCAGCAGCGTACCCGGGACAGGGGGCGATGGCTACACCTTC
TRBJ2-1 . . TRBV27 17 CASSSAPQGIRYNEQFF TGTGCCAGCAGTTCCGCCCCACAGGGTATTAGGTACAATGAGCAGTTCTTC
TRBJ1-2 few . TRBV4-2 15 CASSQERDSNYGYTF TGTGCCAGCAGCCAAGAACGGGACTCTAACTATGGCTACACCTTC
TRBJ2-1 . . TRBV18 16 CASSPNRVLGENEQFF TGTGCCAGCTCACCTAACAGGGTTTTGGGCGAGAATGAGCAGTTCTTC
TRBJ2-7 . TRBD2 TRBV19 13 CASSLAGAYEQYF TGTGCCAGTAGTTTAGCGGGAGCCTACGAGCAGTACTTC
TRBJ2-7 . . TRBV27 19 CASSLLRPRFDREVHEQYF TGTGCCAGCAGTTTACTTAGACCTAGGTTCGACAGGGAGGTGCACGAGCAGTACTTC
TRBJ2-3 . . TRBV6-5 14 CASSPLTDTDTQYF TGTGCCAGCAGCCCCCTTACTGACACAGATACGCAGTATTTT
TRBJ2-7 . TRBD1 TRBV19 15 CASSGGQENRYEQYF TGTGCCAGTAGTGGAGGACAGGAGAATCGGTACGAGCAGTACTTC
TRBJ2-7 . . TRBV5-6 13 CASSLGGRYEQYF TGTGCCAGCAGCTTGGGGGGCAGATACGAGCAGTACTTC
TRBJ1-3 once . TRBV10-2 14 CASGGSSAGNTIYF TGCGCCAGCGGAGGGTCGTCTGCTGGAAACACCATATATTTT